This T cell receptor (beta chain) was captured in a study of cytomegalovirus exposure and HLA in healthy donors (dated by TCRdb to 2015 to 2018). Background for the entire study: An earlier analysis of 587 of the donors reported under 300 Gb of sequence data and 117 million unique TCR beta sequences obtained from about 179 million T cells. An early release covering some 640 HLA-typed donors comprised about 300 gigabases of sequencing data and tens of millions of unique TCR sequences. Of the roughly 400 genotyped donors, more than 75% were placed in the genetic ancestry cluster associated with self-reported Caucasian donors. The study aimed to test whether signatures of past pathogen exposure could be identified by cataloging public T cell receptors. The T cell repertoires of under 700 subjects were profiled by immunosequencing and related to cytomegalovirus serostatus. Along with the approximately 600-subject first cohort, a separate validation cohort of over a hundred different subjects was used. The study combined high-throughput TCR immunosequencing, statistical association of individual TCRs with disease status, and machine learning to predict cytomegalovirus infection status. To study patterns of TCR occurrence, a later analysis re-analyzed previously published TCR beta repertoires from 500 to 850 donors and added high-resolution HLA genotyping. The later analysis used no new phenotypic data to find candidate immune exposures, relying instead on TCR beta sequences and their occurrence across donors. An earlier analysis of 500 to 750 of the donors applied high-throughput TCR beta sequencing to assess whether each TCR beta V gene segment acted as functional or pseudogenic. Alongside the repertoire data, information on donor age, sex, ethnicity and CMV serostatus was compiled. In a later genetic analysis, genome-wide SNP genotypes for about three fifths of the roughly 670 donors were used, and that subset was treated as a discovery cohort. Every repertoire in the discovery cohort had been generated on one and the same sequencing platform. Class I and class II HLA loci were covered by the typing at four-digit resolution. The number of donors typed differed by locus, with about 620-630 for A, B, C, DRB1 and DQB1, 522 for DQA1, approximately 580 for DPA1, and 472 for DPB1. Because of strong linkage in the cohort, roughly five DR-DQ haplotypes were treated as single units for association and clustering. Across approximately 400 genotyped donors of the cohort, an average of roughly 250,000 unique TCR beta nucleotide sequences per donor were sequenced, and roughly 17% of those sequences were non-productive. Broad study findings and their caveats: Compared with the approximately 710-donor mean, donors in an Asian-associated ancestry cluster had fewer N-insertions in productive TCRs, according to a later genetic analysis. In this cohort, only TCR beta chains were sequenced, and detectable features were limited by the absence of alpha or paired-chain data. Most TCR sequences were observed very rarely across donors, whereas some public TCRs were present in many individuals. The authors suggested that the approach could potentially be extended to other disease states and immunological phenotypes. In the study, about 150 TCR beta chains were listed as associated with cytomegalovirus. Assigning TCR associations to individual alleles was difficult when HLA alleles, especially DR and DQ, strongly co-occurred. A later analysis found that HLA-associated TCR beta chains were more clonally expanded and had lower generation probabilities than equally common non-associated chains. The presence/absence analyses assumed that sequencing depth was roughly uniform across donors, and that assumption may not be true. A further reported finding was that TCR beta sequences accurately predicted the HLA-A and HLA-B alleles for most subjects in the first cohort. In a later analysis, the rate of TCR association differed among HLA loci, with DRB1 alleles having the most associated TCRs and HLA-C alleles having the fewest. Because counts were too low, approximately 15 rarely observed V segments, including chromosome 9 orphons, were excluded from the earlier analysis of several hundred of the donors. The only immune exposure information available for the cohort was CMV serostatus. In a later analysis, some 18,000 TCR beta sequences were associated with specific HLA alleles at a false discovery rate of 0.05. Correlated functional status among segregating V segments might be attributable to linkage disequilibrium, but an unknown experimental factor could not be ruled out. Some IMGT-functional V segments, including TRBV6-2 and TRBV6-3, could not be distinguished by the 87-base-pair reads and were therefore excluded. A later genetic analysis associated a missense DCLRE1C variant with V-gene and J-gene trimming of TCR beta chains, and an independent cohort replicated the association. The classifier was reported to diagnose cytomegalovirus status with high specificity and sensitivity in both the original cohort and the validation cohort. The sequencing pipeline was judged likely to have produced a cluster of highly shared sequence variants as a technical artifact. Broadly in line with IMGT annotations, most TCR beta V segments showed up in productive rearrangements about 87% or about 30% of the time in an earlier analysis of a few hundred of the donors. In a later analysis, several top co-occurrence clusters were reported to appear linked to parvovirus B19, influenza, CMV and Epstein-Barr virus. A few of the identified cytomegalovirus-associated TCR beta chains were confirmed in vitro to be specific for cytomegalovirus antigens. In a later analysis, most CMV-associated TCR beta chains were found to appear HLA-restricted, with HLA associations seemingly driven largely by CMV exposure. HLA typing was unavailable for some donors at each locus, so association tests used only the typed subset.

As concerns this clone: Which antigen it targets is not known.

CDR1 and CDR2 are read off the germline V gene as SNHLY and FYNNEI. V is pared back by 10 bases and J by 8 bases, with 8 bases lying between the germline termini. Spanning cysteine to phenylalanine, the CDR3 consists of 10 amino acids. Only the CDR3 region is kept as DNA, spanning 30 bases read in frame from base 1. The cohort consisted of 670 or so healthy bone marrow donors. Cohort members were all nominally healthy when sampled, although unrecorded immune exposures were likely present. The donor tested CMV seropositive and was one of the 289 seropositive cohort members. Each donor provided a peripheral blood sample, and peripheral blood mononuclear cells were used for TCR beta sequencing. Genomic DNA was extracted from the blood cell samples with the Qiagen DNeasy Blood Extraction Kit. Receptors were amplified or captured by the immunoSEQ multiplex PCR assay. For the multiplex PCR, a mixture combining 60 forward primers for TCR Vbeta segments and 13 reverse primers for TCR Jbeta segments was used. A multiplex PCR assay on genomic DNA amplified the CDR3 region of rearranged TCR beta genes. Amplified TCR beta libraries were sequenced as 87-base-pair reads on the Illumina HiSeq System. As for the original processing: A later analysis tallied about 77 million unique TCR beta chains across the 550 to 850 repertoires, and about 12 million of those chains were shared by two or more donors. Raw reads were error-corrected and collapsed into unique sequences by a nearest-neighbor algorithm in which closely related sequences were merged to remove PCR and sequencing errors. To assign V, D and J gene segments, CDR3 sequences were aligned to IMGT reference sequences. For a sequence to be retained, at least a six-nucleotide match to both a V gene segment and a J gene segment was required. A rearrangement was called productive if the CDR3 had no stop codons and remained in frame with V and J, and every other rearrangement was called non-productive. CDR3 was defined by IMGT convention, running from the second conserved V-encoded cysteine to the conserved J-encoded phenylalanine. The earlier analysis of about 570 of the donors excluded any sequence lacking an unambiguous match to a single V gene segment. In an earlier analysis of about 590 of the donors, a V segment was called functional when productive rearrangements were above 56.7%, and segregating when the standard deviation between donors exceeded 5%. A statistical classification framework was built to diagnose cytomegalovirus status from the catalog of TCR beta chain sequences. A later analysis assigned V and J genes by comparing TCR nucleotide sequences with IMGT/GENE-DB human TR gene sequences. A later analysis assigned CDR3 sequences and most-parsimonious VDJ recombination scenarios with the TCRdist pipeline. In a later analysis, every TCR beta chain was defined by the combination of its CDR3 amino acid sequence and its V-gene family, and reads without a unique V-gene family were dropped. To address suspected cross-contamination and a sequencing artifact, a later analysis removed several hundred highly shared, low-generation-probability nucleotide sequences. In a later analysis, a clonal expansion index for each public chain was calculated from normalized within-repertoire ranks of inferred template counts. Generation probabilities in a later analysis came from a VDJ recombination model fitted to out-of-frame rearrangements, and those results were checked against IGoR. In a later analysis, TCR-TCR, TCR-HLA and TCR-CMV co-occurrence was scored with hypergeometric tests, and a repertoire-size bias correction was applied to TCR pairs. In a later analysis, false discovery rates were estimated by permuting HLA or CMV assignments 20 times. A later analysis grouped co-occurring TCRs with DBSCAN, adding TCRdist sequence similarity when clustering within HLA-allele-positive subsets. Repertoires with fewer than 30,000 or more than 120,000 public chains, plus five repertoires with anomalous nucleotide sharing, were excluded from co-occurrence clustering. The table was pulled from immuneACCESS by TCRdb, which kept in-frame rearrangements only. Such tables lose some clones; where checked, under half of the loss comes from unresolved V genes, and the rest has no known cause. That table is the source of V, J and clone size, and D and trimming were worked out from the DNA. The sample's table lists a count of about 77,000 clones. Roughly 13% of the sample lies in the top ten.

The source material was PBMCs. The receptor chain draws on TRBV2 and TRBJ1-4, with the D gene not clear enough to name. The TCR was taken from a man in his forties or fifties in good health and CMV-seropositive. The CDR3 region has the sequence CATQEEKLFF. The base sequence is TGTGCCACCCAAGAGGAAAAACTGTTTTTT.